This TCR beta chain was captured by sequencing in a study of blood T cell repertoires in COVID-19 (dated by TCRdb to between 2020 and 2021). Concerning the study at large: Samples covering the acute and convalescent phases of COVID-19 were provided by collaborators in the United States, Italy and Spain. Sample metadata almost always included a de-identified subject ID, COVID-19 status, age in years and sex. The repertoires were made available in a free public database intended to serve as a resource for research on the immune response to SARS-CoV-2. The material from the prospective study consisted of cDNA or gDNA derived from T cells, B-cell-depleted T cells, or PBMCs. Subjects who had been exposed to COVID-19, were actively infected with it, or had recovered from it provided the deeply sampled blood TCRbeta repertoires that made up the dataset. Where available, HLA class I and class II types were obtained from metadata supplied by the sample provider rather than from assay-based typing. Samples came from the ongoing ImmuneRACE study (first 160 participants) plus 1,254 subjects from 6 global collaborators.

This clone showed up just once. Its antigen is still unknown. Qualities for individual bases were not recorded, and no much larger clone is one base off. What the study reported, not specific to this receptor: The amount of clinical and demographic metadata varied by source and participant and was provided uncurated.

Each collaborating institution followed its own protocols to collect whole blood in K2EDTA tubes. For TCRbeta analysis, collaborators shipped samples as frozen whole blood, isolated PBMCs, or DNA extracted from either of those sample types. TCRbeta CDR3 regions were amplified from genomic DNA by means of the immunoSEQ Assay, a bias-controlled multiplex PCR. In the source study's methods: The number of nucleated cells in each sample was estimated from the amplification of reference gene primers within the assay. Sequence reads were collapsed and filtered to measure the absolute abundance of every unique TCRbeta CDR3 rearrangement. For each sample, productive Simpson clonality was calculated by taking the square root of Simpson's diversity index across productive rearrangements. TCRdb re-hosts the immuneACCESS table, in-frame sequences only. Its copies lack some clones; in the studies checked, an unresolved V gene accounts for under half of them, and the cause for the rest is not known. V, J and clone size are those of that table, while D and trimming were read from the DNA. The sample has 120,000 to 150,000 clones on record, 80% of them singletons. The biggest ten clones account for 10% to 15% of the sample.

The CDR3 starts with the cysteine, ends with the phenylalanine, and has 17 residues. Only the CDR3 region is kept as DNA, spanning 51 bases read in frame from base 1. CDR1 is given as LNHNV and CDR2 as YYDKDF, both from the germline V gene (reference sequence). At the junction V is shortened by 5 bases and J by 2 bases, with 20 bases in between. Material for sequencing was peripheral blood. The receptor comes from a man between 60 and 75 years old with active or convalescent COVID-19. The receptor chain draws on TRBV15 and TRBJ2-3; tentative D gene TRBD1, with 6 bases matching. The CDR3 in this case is CATSRLQGGGTTDTQYF. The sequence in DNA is TGTGCCACCAGCCGTTTACAAGGGGGTGGGACCACAGATACGCAGTATTTT.